This is a list of T cell receptor beta chains from one sample in a study of neurological immune-mediated disorders. TCRdb used MiXCR to reprocess the 5' RACE reads, holding one entry per CDR3 protein. Of fewer than 90,000 distinct CDR3 sequences in the sample, less than 5.5% are singletons; the top ten hold about 7.4%. Sequenced input: PBMCs. The receptors originated from a man aged 18 to 29 with multiple sclerosis. CDR3s include the opening cysteine and the closing phenylalanine or tryptophan. Each record gives: J gene, V gene, clone size, D gene, CDR3 DNA, CDR3 protein. D genes are given only for firm matches. Size is omitted from some rows. Given values are once, few, many or a class for expanded clones.

J gene: TRBJ1-4
V gene: TRBV27
clone size: few
D gene: TRBD1
CDR3 DNA: TGTGCCAGCAGTTGGGGACAGGGCTTTAATGAAAAACTGTTTTTT
CDR3 protein: CASSWGQGFNEKLFF

J gene: TRBJ2-1
V gene: TRBV6-6
clone size: -
D gene: TRBD1
CDR3 DNA: TGTGCCAGCAGGCCAGACAGGGGGCCCTACAATGAGCAGTTCTTC
CDR3 protein: CASRPDRGPYNEQFF

J gene: TRBJ2-1
V gene: TRBV5-6
clone size: many
D gene: -
CDR3 DNA: TGTGCCAGCAGCTGGCGACTAGACCCCTTCTCCTACAATGAGCAGTTCTTC
CDR3 protein: CASSWRLDPFSYNEQFF

J gene: TRBJ1-1
V gene: TRBV20-1
clone size: many
D gene: TRBD1
CDR3 DNA: TGCAGTGCACAGGGGGGGTCGAACACTGAAGCTTTCTTT
CDR3 protein: CSAQGGSNTEAFF

J gene: TRBJ1-3
V gene: TRBV5-1
clone size: many
D gene: -
CDR3 DNA: TGCGCCAGCAGCCCCTCCGACGGAGGAAACACCATATATTTT
CDR3 protein: CASSPSDGGNTIYF

J gene: TRBJ1-2
V gene: TRBV12-3/TRBV12-4
clone size: many
D gene: -
CDR3 DNA: TGTGCCAGCAGCGGATGGAACATGGGGAACTATGGCTACACCTTC
CDR3 protein: CASSGWNMGNYGYTF

J gene: TRBJ1-1
V gene: TRBV10-3
clone size: many
D gene: -
CDR3 DNA: TGTGCCATCAGGACCAGAACCTTGAACACTGAAGCTTTCTTT
CDR3 protein: CAIRTRTLNTEAFF

J gene: TRBJ2-6
V gene: TRBV5-1
clone size: many
D gene: TRBD1
CDR3 DNA: TGCGCCAGCAGCTGGACAGGGTCGGGCGACCTGACTTTC
CDR3 protein: CASSWTGSGDLTF

J gene: TRBJ2-7
V gene: TRBV27
clone size: many
D gene: -
CDR3 DNA: TGTGCCAGCAGTGGTCTAGGCAGGGTTTACGAGCAGTACTTC
CDR3 protein: CASSGLGRVYEQYF

J gene: TRBJ2-5
V gene: TRBV7-2
clone size: few
D gene: TRBD2
CDR3 DNA: TGTGCCAGCAGCGCTCGTAGCGGGAGGCTTCTAGAGACCCAGTACTTC
CDR3 protein: CASSARSGRLLETQYF

J gene: TRBJ1-5
V gene: TRBV7-2
clone size: many
D gene: -
CDR3 DNA: TGTGCCAGCAGCTTCGGGACCGCTAATCAGCCCCAGCATTTT
CDR3 protein: CASSFGTANQPQHF

J gene: TRBJ1-3
V gene: TRBV5-1
clone size: many
D gene: -
CDR3 DNA: TGCGCCAGCAGCCCCACGGCAGGGTCTTACTCTGGAAACACCATATATTTT
CDR3 protein: CASSPTAGSYSGNTIYF

J gene: TRBJ1-5
V gene: TRBV6-5
clone size: few
D gene: -
CDR3 DNA: TGTGCCAGCAGTTACCGTGTAGGGGTCAATCAGCCCCAGAATTTT
CDR3 protein: CASSYRVGVNQPQNF

J gene: TRBJ2-2
V gene: TRBV12-5
clone size: many
D gene: -
CDR3 DNA: TGTGCTAGTGGTTTGGGGACCGTTACCGGGGAGCTGTTTTTT
CDR3 protein: CASGLGTVTGELFF